A single sample is the source of the 12 T cell receptor beta chains below, sequenced in a study of blood T cell repertoires in COVID-19. TCRdb keeps only in-frame clones here, not all; method: immunoSEQ multiplex PCR. The profile shows some 230,000 clones, approximately 84% of them singletons. The sample was PBMCs or T cells enriched from blood (not recorded which). These receptors were collected from a man in his forties who had recovered from COVID-19.

The V and J genes are TRBV15 and TRBJ2-5; a possible D gene is TRBD2 (5 bases). CDR1 and CDR2 (germline): LNHNV, YYDKDF (reference sequence). The CDR3 loop spans 12 amino acids. Trimming removed 5 bases from V and 8 bases from J, with 12 bases in between. CDR3 bases: TGTGCCACCAGCCCGCTCGGAGGCACCCAGTACTTC. Amino acids: CATSPLGGTQYF.

The chain is built from TRBV7-2 and TRBJ1-2; TRBD1 is a possible D gene (5 bases). V dropped 4 bases and J dropped 6 bases, with 12 bases sitting between them. Germline V gene sequence: CDR1 SGHTA, CDR2 FQGNSA. The CDR3 sequence is 13 residues long. The CDR3 nucleotides are TGTGCCAGCAGCTCGGACTGGGGGGATGGCTACACCTTC. This translates into CASSSDWGDGYTF.

The rearrangement uses TRBV9 and TRBJ2-1; D is uncertain. This CDR3 is 14 amino acids long. Germline assignment: CDR1 SGDLS and CDR2 YYNGEE. The V end was cut by 4 bases, the J end by 8 bases, with 16 bases between. The CDR3 sequence is CASSLSTSRDEQFF. CDR3 coding DNA: TGTGCCAGCAGCCTAAGCACTTCACGGGATGAGCAGTTCTTC.

The CDR3 here is CASTGGQAKNIQYF. Here the CDR3 DNA reads TGTGCCAGTACAGGGGGCCAAGCCAAAAACATTCAGTACTTC. The chain carries TRBV19 and TRBJ2-4; 8 bases map to TRBD1. The CDR3 extends over 14 amino acids. The germline gives CDR1 LNHDA, CDR2 SQIVND (reference sequence). The ends lost 7 bases at V and 0 bases at J; junction bases unmatched: 2.

The chain uses TRBV7-9 and TRBJ2-1, with TRBD1 matching over 9 bases. The ends lost 1 base at V and 4 bases at J; junction bases unmatched: 8. The CDR3 runs 17 residues. Germline loops: CDR1 SEHNR, CDR2 FQNEAQ (reference sequence). CDR3 in DNA: TGTGCCAGCAGCTTAGGATCTGGGACAGGGATTTACAATGAGCAGTTCTTC. Translating it yields CASSLGSGTGIYNEQFF.

This chain links TRBV3-1 (or the pseudogene TRBV3-2) with TRBJ2-5; D not resolved. The CDR3 is made up of 17 amino acids. Germline lookup yields CDR1 LGHDT and CDR2 YNNKEL (reference sequence). V shed 5 bases and J shed 2 bases, with 21 bases lying between them. This CDR3 reads CASSALGARTIQETQYF. CDR3 nucleotide sequence: TGTGCCAGCAGCGCCCTCGGAGCGCGCACCATACAAGAGACCCAGTACTTC.

The CDR3 here is CASSLRGSSYNEQFF. The CDR3, as DNA: TGTGCCAGTAGTTTGCGGGGGAGCTCCTACAATGAGCAGTTCTTC. The chain recombines TRBV19 with TRBJ2-1; 7 positions match TRBD2. The germline gives CDR1 LNHDA, CDR2 SQIVND (reference sequence). The CDR3 length is 15 residues. Trimming took 5 bases from V and 0 from J; bases not matched to a gene: 4.

V and J are TRBV2 and TRBJ1-5; D unclear. CDR1 is SNHLY and CDR2 is FYNNEI in the germline V gene. V was cut by 6 bases and J by 2 bases, with 17 bases left in between. The CDR3 totals 16 residues. CDR3 bases: TGTGCCAGCAGCCCCCGCAGGATGTCGGGCAATCAGCCCCAGCATTTT. It codes for CASSPRRMSGNQPQHF. Full variable domain (missing parts from reference TRBV2 and TRBJ1-5): EPEVTQTPSHQVTQMGQEVILRCVPISNHLYFYWYRQILGQKVEFLVSFYNNEISEKSEIFDDQFSVERPDGSNFTLKIRSTKLEDSAMYFCASSPRRMSGNQPQHFGDGTRLSIL.

The chain uses TRBV7-2 and TRBJ1-2; a possible D gene is TRBD1 (6 bases). This CDR3 region has 15 residues. The germline V gene encodes CDR1 SGHTA and CDR2 FQGNSA. V was cut by 1 base and J by 7 bases, with 16 bases left in between. The CDR3 sequence is CASSLGGQGRFGYTF. The CDR3 region has the DNA TGTGCCAGCAGCTTAGGGGGCCAGGGGCGCTTTGGCTACACCTTC.

This chain uses TRBV3-1 (or the pseudogene TRBV3-2) with TRBJ2-1, with D hard to call. Germline V lookup: CDR1 LGHDT, CDR2 YNNKEL (reference sequence). This CDR3 spans 14 amino acids. Trimming pared 2 bases from V and 8 bases from J, leaving 13 bases between. The CDR3 here is CASSQHTSSDEQFF. The CDR3 region has the DNA TGTGCCAGCAGCCAACATACCTCCTCGGATGAGCAGTTCTTC.

The V and J genes are TRBV28 and TRBJ1-1; 8 bases map to TRBD1. The V and J ends lost 4 bases and 6 bases, in that order; junction bases with no gene match: 10. Germline V gene sequence: CDR1 MDHEN, CDR2 SYDVKM. The CDR3 contains 15 residues. CDR3 nucleotide sequence: TGTGCCAGCAGTTCTACTGTGGACAGGGTTGCTGAAGCTTTCTTT. It translates to CASSSTVDRVAEAFF.

The rearrangement uses TRBV27 and TRBJ1-2, with D perhaps TRBD1 (6 bases). Germline CDR1 reads MNHEY; CDR2 reads SMNVEV (reference sequence). The V and J ends lost 6 bases and 5 bases respectively, with 13 bases between them. The CDR3 is 13 amino acids. CDR3 sequence (DNA): TGTGCCAGCAGCGCGAAGGGGGTTTATGGCTACACCTTC. The encoded protein is CASSAKGVYGYTF.